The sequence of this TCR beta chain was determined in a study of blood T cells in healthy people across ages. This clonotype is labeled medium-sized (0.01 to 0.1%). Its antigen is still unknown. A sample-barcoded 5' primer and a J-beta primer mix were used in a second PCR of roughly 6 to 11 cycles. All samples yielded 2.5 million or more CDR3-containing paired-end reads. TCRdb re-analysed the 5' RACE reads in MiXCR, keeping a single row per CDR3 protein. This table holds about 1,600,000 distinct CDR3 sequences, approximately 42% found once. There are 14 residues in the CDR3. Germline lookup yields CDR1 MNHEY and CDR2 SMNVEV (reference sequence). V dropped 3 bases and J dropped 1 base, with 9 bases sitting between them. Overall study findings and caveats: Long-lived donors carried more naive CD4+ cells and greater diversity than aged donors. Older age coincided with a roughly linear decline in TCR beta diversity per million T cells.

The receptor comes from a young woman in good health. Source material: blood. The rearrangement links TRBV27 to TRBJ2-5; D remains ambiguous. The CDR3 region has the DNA TGTGCCAGCAGTTTCAAGCGTACCCAAGAGACCCAGTACTTC. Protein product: CASSFKRTQETQYF.